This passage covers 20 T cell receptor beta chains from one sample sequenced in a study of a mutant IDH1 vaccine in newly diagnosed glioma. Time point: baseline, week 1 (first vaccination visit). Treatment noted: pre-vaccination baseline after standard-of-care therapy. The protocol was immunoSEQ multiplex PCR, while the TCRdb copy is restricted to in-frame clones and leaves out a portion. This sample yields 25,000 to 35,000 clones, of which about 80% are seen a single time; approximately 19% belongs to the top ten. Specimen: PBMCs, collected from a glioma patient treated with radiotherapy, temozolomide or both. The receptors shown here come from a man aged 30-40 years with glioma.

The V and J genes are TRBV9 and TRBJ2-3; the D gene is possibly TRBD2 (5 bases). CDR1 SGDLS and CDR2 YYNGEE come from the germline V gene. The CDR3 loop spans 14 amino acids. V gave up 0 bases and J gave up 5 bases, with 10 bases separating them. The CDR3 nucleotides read TGTGCCAGCAGCGTAGGCCGGGATGGAGATACGCAGTATTTT. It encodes CASSVGRDGDTQYF.

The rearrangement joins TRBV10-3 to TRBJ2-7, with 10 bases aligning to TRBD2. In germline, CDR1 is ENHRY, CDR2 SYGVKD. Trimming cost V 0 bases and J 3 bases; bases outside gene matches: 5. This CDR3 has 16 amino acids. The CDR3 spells CAISESRSSGGYEQYF. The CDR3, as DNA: TGTGCCATCAGTGAGTCGAGGTCTAGCGGGGGCTACGAGCAGTACTTC.

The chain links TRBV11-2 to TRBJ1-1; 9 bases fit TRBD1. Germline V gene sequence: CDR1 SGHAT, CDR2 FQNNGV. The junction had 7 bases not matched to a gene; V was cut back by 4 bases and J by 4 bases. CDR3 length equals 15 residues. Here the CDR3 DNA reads TGTGCCAGCAGCTCCGACAGGGGGGCTGTCACTGAAGCTTTCTTT. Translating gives CASSSDRGAVTEAFF.

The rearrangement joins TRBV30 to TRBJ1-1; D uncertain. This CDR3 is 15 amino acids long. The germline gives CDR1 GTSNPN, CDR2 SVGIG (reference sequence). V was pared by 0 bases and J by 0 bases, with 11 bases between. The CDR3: CAWSVLAGVNTEAFF. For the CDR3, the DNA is TGTGCCTGGAGTGTACTGGCTGGGGTGAACACTGAAGCTTTCTTT. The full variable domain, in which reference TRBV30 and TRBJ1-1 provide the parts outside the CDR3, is SQTIHQWPATLVQPVGSPLSLECTVEGTSNPNLYWYRQAAGRGLQLLFYSVGIGQISSEVPQNLSASRPQDRQFILSSKKLLLSDSGFYLCAWSVLAGVNTEAFFGQGTRLTVV.

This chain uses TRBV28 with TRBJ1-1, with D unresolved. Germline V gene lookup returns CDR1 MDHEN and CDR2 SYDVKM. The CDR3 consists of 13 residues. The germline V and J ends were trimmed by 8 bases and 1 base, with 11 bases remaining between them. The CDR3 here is CASRRQANTEAFF. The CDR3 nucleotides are TGTGCCAGCCGTAGGCAAGCGAACACTGAAGCTTTCTTT.

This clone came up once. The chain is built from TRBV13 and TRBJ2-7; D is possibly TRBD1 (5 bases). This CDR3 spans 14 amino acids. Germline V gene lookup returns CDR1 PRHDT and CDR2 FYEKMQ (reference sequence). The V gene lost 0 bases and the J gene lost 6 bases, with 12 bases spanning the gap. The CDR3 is CASSLGQGFGEQYF. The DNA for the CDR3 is TGTGCCAGCAGCTTAGGCCAGGGTTTTGGCGAGCAGTACTTC.

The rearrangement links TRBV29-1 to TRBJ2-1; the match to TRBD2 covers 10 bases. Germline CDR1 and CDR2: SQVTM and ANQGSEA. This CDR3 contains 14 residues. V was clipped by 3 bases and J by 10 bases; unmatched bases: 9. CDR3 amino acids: CSVDVLAGLSEQFF. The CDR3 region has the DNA TGCAGCGTTGATGTACTAGCGGGATTGAGCGAGCAGTTCTTC.

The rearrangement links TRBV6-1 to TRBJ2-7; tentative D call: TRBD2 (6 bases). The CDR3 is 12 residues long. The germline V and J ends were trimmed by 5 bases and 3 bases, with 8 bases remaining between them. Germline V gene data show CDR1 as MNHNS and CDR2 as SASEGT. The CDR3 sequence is CASSSGVYEQYF. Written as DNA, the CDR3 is TGTGCCAGCAGTTCGGGGGTCTACGAGCAGTACTTC.

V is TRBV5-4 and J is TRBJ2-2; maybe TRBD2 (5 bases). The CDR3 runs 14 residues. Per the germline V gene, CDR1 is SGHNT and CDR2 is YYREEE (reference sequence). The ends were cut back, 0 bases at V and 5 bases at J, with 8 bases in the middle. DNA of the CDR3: TGTGCCAGCAGCTTGGTCGAGCGGACCGGGGAGCTGTTTTTT. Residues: CASSLVERTGELFF.

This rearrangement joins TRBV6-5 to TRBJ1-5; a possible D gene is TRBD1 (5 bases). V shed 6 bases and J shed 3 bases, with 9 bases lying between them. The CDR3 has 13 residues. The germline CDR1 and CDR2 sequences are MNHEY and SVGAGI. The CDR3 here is CASRRDSNQPQHF. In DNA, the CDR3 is TGTGCCAGCAGACGGGACTCCAATCAGCCCCAGCATTTT.

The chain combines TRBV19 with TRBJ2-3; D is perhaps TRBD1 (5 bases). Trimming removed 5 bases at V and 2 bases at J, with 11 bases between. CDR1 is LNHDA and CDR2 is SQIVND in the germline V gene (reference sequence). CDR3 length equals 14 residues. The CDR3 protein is CASSAGIFTDTQYF. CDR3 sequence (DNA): TGTGCCAGTAGTGCAGGGATTTTCACAGATACGCAGTATTTT.

The CDR3 nucleotides read TGCGCCAGCAGCCCGACAGGGCAGGGGATGGTGGAGACCCAGTACTTC. It specifies CASSPTGQGMVETQYF. This rearrangement joins TRBV5-1 to TRBJ2-5, with TRBD1 identical over 7 bases. The CDR3 is made up of 16 amino acids. CDR1 and CDR2 (germline): SGHRS, YFSETQ. Unmatched junction bases numbered 14, after V lost 4 bases and J lost 5 bases.

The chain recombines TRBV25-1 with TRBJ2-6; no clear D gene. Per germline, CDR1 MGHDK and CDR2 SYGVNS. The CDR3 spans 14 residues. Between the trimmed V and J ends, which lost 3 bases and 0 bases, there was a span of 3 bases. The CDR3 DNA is TGTGCCAGCAGTGACAACTCTGGGGCCAACGTCCTGACTTTC. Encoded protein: CASSDNSGANVLTF. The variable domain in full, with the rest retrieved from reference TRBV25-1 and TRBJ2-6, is EADIYQTPRYLVIGTGKKITLECSQTMGHDKMYWYQQDPGMELHLIHYSYGVNSTEKGDLSSESTVSRIRTEHFPLTLESARPSHTSQYLCASSDNSGANVLTFGAGSRLTVL.

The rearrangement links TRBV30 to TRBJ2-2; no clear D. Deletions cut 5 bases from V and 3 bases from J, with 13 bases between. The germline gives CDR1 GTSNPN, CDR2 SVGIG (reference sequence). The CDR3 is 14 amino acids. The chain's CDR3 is CAWEDESYTGELFF. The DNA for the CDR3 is TGTGCCTGGGAGGACGAGTCGTACACCGGGGAGCTGTTTTTT.

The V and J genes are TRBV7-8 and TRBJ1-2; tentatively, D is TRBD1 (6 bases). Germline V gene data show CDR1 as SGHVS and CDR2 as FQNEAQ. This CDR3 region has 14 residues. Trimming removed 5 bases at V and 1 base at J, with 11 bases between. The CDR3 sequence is CASSADRLNYGYTF. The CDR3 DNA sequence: TGTGCCAGCAGCGCCGACAGGCTTAACTATGGCTACACCTTC.

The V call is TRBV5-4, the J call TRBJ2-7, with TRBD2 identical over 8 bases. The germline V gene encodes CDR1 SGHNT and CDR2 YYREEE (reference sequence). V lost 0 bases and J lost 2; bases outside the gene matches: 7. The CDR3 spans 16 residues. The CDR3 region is CASSLGEMGLAYEQYF. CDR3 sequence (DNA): TGTGCCAGCAGCTTGGGAGAGATGGGACTAGCCTACGAGCAGTACTTC.

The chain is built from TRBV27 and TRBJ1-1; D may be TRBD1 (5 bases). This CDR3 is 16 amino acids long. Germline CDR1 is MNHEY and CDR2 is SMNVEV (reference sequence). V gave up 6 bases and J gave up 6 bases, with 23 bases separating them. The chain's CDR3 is CASRGGLGQGSSEAFF. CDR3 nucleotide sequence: TGTGCCAGCAGAGGAGGGCTCGGGCAGGGTAGCTCTGAAGCTTTCTTT.

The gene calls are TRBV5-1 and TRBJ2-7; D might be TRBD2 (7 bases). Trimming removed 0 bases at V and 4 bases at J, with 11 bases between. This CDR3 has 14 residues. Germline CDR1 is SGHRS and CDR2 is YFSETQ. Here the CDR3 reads CASSLVGGGYEQYF. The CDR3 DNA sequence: TGCGCCAGCAGCTTGGTGGGAGGGGGGTACGAGCAGTACTTC.

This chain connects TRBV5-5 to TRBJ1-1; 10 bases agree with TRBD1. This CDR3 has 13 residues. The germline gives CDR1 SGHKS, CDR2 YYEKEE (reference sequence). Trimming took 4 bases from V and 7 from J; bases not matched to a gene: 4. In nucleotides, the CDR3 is TGTGCCAGCAGCCGACAGGGGGCAGTTGAAGCTTTCTTT. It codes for CASSRQGAVEAFF.

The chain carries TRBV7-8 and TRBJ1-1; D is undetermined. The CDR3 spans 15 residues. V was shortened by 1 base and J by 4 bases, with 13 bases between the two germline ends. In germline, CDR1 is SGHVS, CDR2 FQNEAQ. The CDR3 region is CASSLDGEPSTEAFF. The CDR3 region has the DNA TGTGCCAGCAGCTTAGATGGAGAGCCGAGCACTGAAGCTTTCTTT.